The 30 T cell receptor beta chains listed next were all sequenced from one sample in a study of blood T cell repertoires in COVID-19. Profiling relied on immunoSEQ multiplex PCR, and the TCRdb table lists in-frame clones only, not all of them. In the table there are about 260,000 clones, over 80% of which are singletons. Sequences were obtained from peripheral blood. The receptors derive from a middle-aged woman who had recovered from COVID-19.

This chain connects TRBV28 to TRBJ2-5; D may be TRBD2 (6 bases). The germline V gene encodes CDR1 MDHEN and CDR2 SYDVKM. V was clipped by 4 bases and J by 5 bases, with 14 bases between them. This CDR3 region has 14 residues. In DNA, the CDR3 is TGTGCCAGCAGTTCGGCGGGGTTAGCGGAGACCCAGTACTTC. This gives the protein CASSSAGLAETQYF. Full variable domain (remainder filled in from reference TRBV28 and TRBJ2-5): DVKVTQSSRYLVKRTGEKVFLECVQDMDHENMFWYRQDPGLGLRLIYFSYDVKMKEKGDIPEGYSVSREKKERFSLILESASTNQTSMYLCASSSAGLAETQYFGPGTRLLVL.

The gene calls are TRBV2 and TRBJ2-5, with 7 bases that match TRBD2. Trimming took 4 bases from V and 5 from J; bases not matched to a gene: 4. The CDR3 runs to 13 residues. Germline CDR1 SNHLY, CDR2 FYNNEI. CDR3 in DNA: TGTGCCAGCAGTGGGACTAGTCGCGAGACCCAGTACTTC. This gives the protein CASSGTSRETQYF.

The chain has TRBV6-5 and TRBJ2-7; 8 nucleotides align to TRBD2. V shed 0 bases, J shed 4 bases, and the junction held 5 bases outside the gene matches. There are 15 residues in the CDR3. Germline V gives CDR1 MNHEY, CDR2 SVGAGI. Written as DNA, the CDR3 is TGTGCCAGCAGTTACTCGTTAGCGGGGCTGTACGAGCAGTACTTC. As protein: CASSYSLAGLYEQYF.

The V call is TRBV28, the J call TRBJ2-3, with 13 bases aligning to TRBD2. Trimming took 5 bases from V and 2 from J; bases not matched to a gene: 4. Germline V gene sequence: CDR1 MDHEN, CDR2 SYDVKM. The CDR3 is made up of 16 amino acids. The CDR3 DNA sequence: TGTGCCAGCAGTACGGGACTAGCGGGGCCCACAGATACGCAGTATTTT. This gives the protein CASSTGLAGPTDTQYF.

The chain couples TRBV2 to TRBJ1-4; TRBD1 matches 7 bases. After removal of 6 bases from V and 5 bases from J, the junction contained 9 bases not matched to a gene. The V gene's germline CDR1 is SNHLY and CDR2 FYNNEI. The CDR3 spans 15 residues. The CDR3 region is CASSVRTGGNEKLFF. For the CDR3, the DNA is TGTGCCAGCAGCGTACGGACAGGAGGAAATGAAAAACTGTTTTTT.

The chain has TRBV6-5 and TRBJ1-5; D may be TRBD1 (5 bases). CDR1 is MNHEY, CDR2 SVGAGI, per germline. V was trimmed by 8 bases and J by 2 bases, leaving 16 bases between them. The CDR3 loop spans 15 amino acids. The CDR3: CASVWGGDGNQPQHF. The CDR3 nucleotides are TGTGCCAGCGTTTGGGGGGGAGACGGCAATCAGCCCCAGCATTTT.

The gene calls are TRBV30 and TRBJ1-3; no definite D call. Germline lookup yields CDR1 GTSNPN and CDR2 SVGIG (reference sequence). The V end was cut by 0 bases, the J end by 2 bases, with 5 bases between. This CDR3 spans 13 amino acids. The DNA for the CDR3 is TGTGCCTGGAGTGTGGCCACTGGAAACACCATATATTTT. It encodes CAWSVATGNTIYF.

The chain uses TRBV30 and TRBJ2-3, with a weak D call TRBD1 (7 bases). The germline CDR1 and CDR2 sequences are GTSNPN and SVGIG (reference sequence). The CDR3 runs to 16 residues. V was cut by 2 bases and J by 4 bases, with 19 bases left in between. CDR3 DNA sequence: TGTGCCTGGAGTCCCTCGACAGGGCGGGGTGCAGATACGCAGTATTTT. Amino acid sequence: CAWSPSTGRGADTQYF.

Concerning this clone: The junction and the germline gene differ at one end; a read error may be behind it. The V and J genes are TRBV30 and TRBJ2-3; 11 bases are shared with TRBD2. This CDR3 spans 11 amino acids. Germline loops: CDR1 GTSNPN, CDR2 SVGIG (reference sequence). CDR3 in amino acids: CAWSVTSGGVF. DNA of the CDR3: TGTGCCTGGAGTGTAACTAGCGGGGGAGTTTTT.

In DNA form, the CDR3 reads TGTGCCATCAGAGAGCCTAGCGGGGCCTCCTACGAGCAGTACTTC. It codes for CAIREPSGASYEQYF. The V gene is TRBV10-3, the J gene TRBJ2-7, with 9 nucleotides matching TRBD2. From germline, CDR1 is ENHRY and CDR2 SYGVKD. The V gene end was trimmed by 6 bases and the J gene end by 0 bases; junction bases not matched to a gene: 6. CDR3 length: 15 residues.

This chain connects TRBV27 to TRBJ1-6, with TRBD1 identical over 7 bases. The J segment lost 9 bases and the V segment lost 8 bases, leaving 4 bases of the junction unmatched. CDR1 and CDR2 (germline): MNHEY, SMNVEV (reference sequence). The CDR3 has 12 residues. The CDR3 coding sequence is TGTGCCAGCCGGGACAGCGGTTCACCCCTCCACTTT. Its protein is CASRDSGSPLHF.

The V call is TRBV11-3, the J call TRBJ2-5; the D gene is possibly TRBD1 (7 bases). Germline CDR1 reads SGHNT; CDR2 reads YENEEA. The CDR3 is 16 residues long. V lost 1 base and J 1 base, leaving 13 bases between the germline ends. CDR3 DNA sequence: TGTGCCAGCAGCTTAGTTGGAGGGGGCGGCCAAGAGACCCAGTACTTC. Translating it yields CASSLVGGGGQETQYF.

Regarding this clone: Other nucleotide sequences from this sample produce the same CDR3. The chain links TRBV5-1 to TRBJ2-7; no reliable D call. The V gene's germline CDR1 is SGHRS and CDR2 YFSETQ. The CDR3 has 14 amino acids. V lost 0 bases, J lost 1 base, and 8 bases lay in between. CDR3 nucleotides: TGCGCCAGCAGCTTGGTGGCAGGTTCCTACGAGCAGTACTTC. It codes for CASSLVAGSYEQYF.

The chain joins TRBV19 to TRBJ2-3; 8 positions agree with TRBD2. Germline lookup yields CDR1 LNHDA and CDR2 SQIVND (reference sequence). The CDR3 extends over 15 amino acids. The J segment lost 1 base and the V segment lost 3 bases, leaving 3 bases of the junction unmatched. Here the CDR3 DNA reads TGTGCCAGTAGTATTGTCGGGGGGGGCACAGATACGCAGTATTTT. Translating gives CASSIVGGGTDTQYF.

The chain combines TRBV6-1 with TRBJ2-1; D might be TRBD2 (5 bases). This CDR3 is built from 12 residues. Per the germline V gene, CDR1 is MNHNS and CDR2 is SASEGT. V was clipped by 1 base and J by 10 bases, with 8 bases between them. In nucleotides, the CDR3 is TGTGCCAGCAGTGAAGTGAGGGCAGAGCAGTTCTTC. Its protein product is CASSEVRAEQFF.

The gene calls are TRBV4-1 and TRBJ2-3; 9 nucleotides align to TRBD1. CDR3 length: 15 amino acids. CDR1 MGHRA and CDR2 YSYEKL come from the germline V gene. With V trimmed by 1 base and J by 4 bases, 3 bases remained unmatched. CDR3 nucleotides: TGCGCCAGCAGCCAAGGGGACAGGGACCCAGATACGCAGTATTTT. This sequence encodes CASSQGDRDPDTQYF.

The V call is TRBV6-6, the J call TRBJ2-3; 7 positions match TRBD1. The germline CDR1 and CDR2 sequences are MNHNY and SVGAGI (reference sequence). CDR3 size: 13 residues. V shed 7 bases and J 3 bases; nucleotides not matched to a gene: 4. The CDR3: CASTLQGTDTQYF. The CDR3, as DNA: TGTGCCAGCACCCTACAGGGGACAGATACGCAGTATTTT.

This clone was seen more than once but under ten times. V is TRBV12-3 or TRBV12-4 and J is TRBJ1-5; D not resolved. Between the trimmed V and J ends, which lost 4 bases and 9 bases, there was a span of 7 bases. This CDR3 spans 11 amino acids. In nucleotides, the CDR3 is TGTGCCAGCAGTTCCCCGGGGCCCCAGCATTTT. This codes for CASSSPGPQHF.

The V call is TRBV15, the J call TRBJ1-1; no firm D call. V dropped 0 bases and J dropped 5 bases, with 10 bases sitting between them. Germline CDR1 reads LNHNV; CDR2 reads YYDKDF (reference sequence). The CDR3 runs to 14 residues. In DNA, the CDR3 is TGTGCCACCAGCAGAGAAGTCCCGGGAACTGAAGCTTTCTTT. Translated, it gives CATSREVPGTEAFF.

This clone was counted at least ten times. The chain links TRBV30 to TRBJ2-7, with 9 nucleotides matching TRBD2. V shed 0 bases, J shed 5 bases, and the junction held 8 bases outside the gene matches. The CDR3 is 15 residues long. Germline CDR1 GTSNPN, CDR2 SVGIG (reference sequence). The DNA for the CDR3 is TGTGCCTGGAGTGTCGGCCTAGCGGGGTGGAACGAGCAGTACTTC. This codes for CAWSVGLAGWNEQYF.

The chain has TRBV13 and TRBJ2-2; 9 nucleotides align to TRBD1. The CDR3 length is 20 residues. Germline V gene data show CDR1 as PRHDT and CDR2 as FYEKMQ (reference sequence). V lost 5 bases and J lost 0; bases outside the gene matches: 16. In DNA, the CDR3 is TGTGCCAGCAGCGCTTTCCGGGACAGGGAGACCTTTGCGAACACCGGGGAGCTGTTTTTT. Translation gives CASSAFRDRETFANTGELFF.

V is TRBV2 and J is TRBJ2-5, with a tentative D call TRBD1 (6 bases). Germline CDR1 SNHLY, CDR2 FYNNEI. V was cut by 6 bases and J by 2 bases, with 16 bases left in between. This CDR3 contains 15 residues. This CDR3 is CASREQGGEQETQYF. The CDR3 DNA is TGTGCCAGCAGGGAACAAGGGGGTGAACAAGAGACCCAGTACTTC.

This clone has a handful of counts. The chain joins TRBV6-1 to TRBJ2-5; D might be TRBD2 (5 bases). Trimming took 2 bases from V and 0 from J, leaving 10 bases between them. This CDR3 region has 15 residues. Germline V CDR1 and CDR2: MNHNS, SASEGT. CDR3 in amino acids: CASSEIPGNQETQYF. DNA for the CDR3: TGTGCCAGCAGTGAAATCCCGGGGAACCAAGAGACCCAGTACTTC.

The CDR3 DNA reads TGTGCCAGCAGTTTTTATTCGGGACAGCAGCACTATGGCTACACCTTC. It is translated as CASSFYSGQQHYGYTF. The chain combines TRBV27 with TRBJ1-2; 7 bases are shared with TRBD1. CDR3 length: 16 residues. V shed 3 bases, J shed 3 bases, and the junction held 10 bases outside the gene matches. Germline assignment: CDR1 MNHEY and CDR2 SMNVEV (reference sequence).

This clone has just a few counts. This chain links TRBV28 with TRBJ1-2; D is unresolved. CDR1 and CDR2 (germline): MDHEN, SYDVKM. The CDR3 is 15 residues long. V was cut by 7 bases and J by 6 bases, with 21 bases left in between. CDR3 residues: CASTIPGQTLDGYTF. Here the CDR3 DNA reads TGTGCCAGCACTATTCCGGGTCAGACCCTTGATGGCTACACCTTC.

The table lists this clone with a few counts. The V call is TRBV20-1, the J call TRBJ2-7; D might be TRBD1 (6 bases). Trimming took 3 bases from V and 1 from J, leaving 13 bases between them. This CDR3 comprises 14 residues. From germline, CDR1 is DFQATT and CDR2 SNEGSKA (reference sequence). The CDR3 DNA follows: TGCAGTGCTAGTTTGCAGGGGCGGTCCTACGAGCAGTACTTC. Amino acid sequence: CSASLQGRSYEQYF.

The gene calls are TRBV25-1 and TRBJ1-2; 10 nucleotides align to TRBD1. V lost 5 bases and J lost 7; bases outside the gene matches: 4. The CDR3 is 13 amino acids. Germline CDR1 is MGHDK and CDR2 is SYGVNS. The CDR3 protein is CASSQGQGGGYTF. CDR3 coding DNA: TGTGCCAGCAGTCAAGGACAGGGGGGTGGCTACACCTTC.

The chain uses TRBV24-1 and TRBJ1-2, with D possibly TRBD1 on 5 matching bases. V gave up 1 base and J gave up 5 bases, with 10 bases separating them. CDR1 and CDR2 from the germline V gene are KGHDR and SFDVKD. The CDR3 spans 14 residues. The CDR3 DNA is TGTGCCACCAGTGATTTCAGGGAAGGGTATGGCTACACCTTC. Its translation: CATSDFREGYGYTF.

The chain employs TRBV20-1 and TRBJ1-1; D might be TRBD1 (5 bases). Germline V gene data show CDR1 as DFQATT and CDR2 as SNEGSKA (reference sequence). Between the trimmed V and J ends, which lost 3 bases and 0 bases, there was a span of 8 bases. This CDR3 spans 13 amino acids. CDR3 DNA: TGCAGTGCTAGTCGGGGGTTGAACACTGAAGCTTTCTTT. As protein: CSASRGLNTEAFF.

The chain links TRBV11-2 to TRBJ1-6, with 7 bases matching TRBD1. The V gene's germline CDR1 is SGHAT and CDR2 FQNNGV. V shed 5 bases, J shed 8 bases, and the junction held 15 bases outside the gene matches. The CDR3 extends over 17 amino acids. The CDR3 nucleotides are TGTGCCAGCAGCCTCTCCCCCAGGGGGACAGTCTATTCACCCCTCCACTTT. Residues: CASSLSPRGTVYSPLHF.